This T cell receptor beta chain originates from a study of T cells after somatic rescue of genetic block. The CDR3 spans 13 residues. The germline V gene has CDR1 KGHSH and CDR2 LQKENI. With 6 bases clipped from V and 3 bases from J, the junction kept 4 bases outside the gene matches. Assay used: immunoSEQ multiplex PCR; TCRdb lists only in-frame clones, some missing. This repertoire shows 110,000 or so clones, 75% to 95% found once; its top ten account for around 1.5%. The sequencing sample was made of peripheral blood mononuclear cells (PBMCs). The rearrangement links TRBV18 to TRBJ1-2; 7 positions agree with TRBD1. The sequence derives from a woman under 30. The CDR3 DNA is TGTGCCAGCTCCCAGGGGGGGGACTATGGCTACACCTTC. Protein product: CASSQGGDYGYTF.